This T cell receptor beta chain comes out of a study of human T cells and chemical hapten exposure. Findings and caveats of the study: TCRs above 1 in 1000 frequency stayed constant with DPC sensitization.

With V trimmed by 9 bases and J by 6 bases, 8 bases remained unmatched. Germline values: CDR1 LNHDA, CDR2 SQIVND (reference sequence). This CDR3 region has 15 residues. Many counts were recorded for this clonotype. Antigen unknown. Per the original data handling: A per-sample median of about 96,000 TCRs was observed, with counts ranging from roughly 23,224 to 700,000. TCRdb passed the RACE reads through MiXCR, listing each CDR3 protein once. The V and J calls, along with clone size, are taken from TCRdb and not from the paper's own processing. The repertoire includes roughly 39,000 distinct CDR3 sequences, roughly 13% of them detected once, and about 2.3% sits in the top ten. Time point defined: patch test 3, about 24 weeks after DPC sensitization. Noted treatment: therapeutic diphenylcyclopropenone sensitization with weekly scalp DPC. It was from unfractionated whole blood that total RNA was extracted. In every case, blood was obtained before the patch test was applied.

The TCR comes from a woman in her thirties or forties with alopecia areata. Some clones in this sample may be carry-over from other donors' samples. This specimen consisted of whole blood, obtained in connection with sensitization to the hapten diphenylcyclopropenone (DPC). The chain carries TRBV19 and TRBJ2-2, with 12 bases aligning to TRBD2. DNA for the CDR3: TGTGCCAGCAAAACTAGCGGGAGGATAGCCGGGGAGCTGTTTTTT. It codes for CASKTSGRIAGELFF. Filled out from reference TRBV19 and TRBJ2-2, the complete variable domain reads DGGITQSPKYLFRKEGQNVTLSCEQNLNHDAMYWYRQDPGQGLRLIYYSQIVNDFQKGDIAEGYSVSREKKESFPLTVTSAQKNPTAFYLCASKTSGRIAGELFFGEGSRLTVL.